These 32 T cell receptor beta chains were all obtained from the same sample, sequenced in a study of cytomegalovirus exposure and HLA in healthy donors. Here immunoSEQ multiplex PCR was the method, and the copy in TCRdb shows in-frame clones only, minus some. Of over 150,000 clones listed, just under 90% are singletons. Sequencing input: PBMCs. The source of these receptors is a young man in good health and CMV-seropositive.

The DNA for the CDR3 is TGTGCCAGCAGCTTAGGCTTAAGGTTCGTACAGGGGAACTATGGCTACACCTTC. Encoded protein: CASSLGLRFVQGNYGYTF. The chain combines TRBV13 with TRBJ1-2, with 7 positions matching TRBD1. Looked up from germline, CDR1 is PRHDT and CDR2 is FYEKMQ (reference sequence). The CDR3 extends over 18 amino acids. V shed 0 bases and J 2 bases; nucleotides not matched to a gene: 12.

V and J are TRBV29-1 and TRBJ1-2; 8 bases are shared with TRBD1. The germline gives CDR1 SQVTM, CDR2 ANQGSEA. The CDR3 totals 11 residues. Germline trimming cut 4 bases from V and 5 bases from J; bases unmatched to any gene: 0. This CDR3 is CSVGTGYGYTF. In DNA form, the CDR3 reads TGCAGCGTTGGGACAGGGTATGGCTACACCTTC.

Here the CDR3 reads CASNQRTSGRDNEQFF. DNA for the CDR3: TGTGCCAGCAATCAACGGACTAGCGGGAGGGACAATGAGCAGTTCTTC. The chain recombines TRBV2 with TRBJ2-1; TRBD2 matches 15 bases. CDR3 length: 16 amino acids. Germline CDR1 SNHLY, CDR2 FYNNEI. V was pared by 7 bases and J by 5 bases, with 6 bases of the junction left unmatched.

V usage is TRBV18 and J usage is TRBJ1-2; perhaps TRBD1 as D (5 bases). V was cut by 4 bases and J by 8 bases, with 26 bases left in between. The CDR3 consists of 17 residues. The germline gives CDR1 KGHSH, CDR2 LQKENI. This chain's CDR3 is CASSQPTNRRPSRGYTF. The CDR3 DNA sequence: TGTGCCAGCTCACAACCGACCAACAGGAGACCCTCTAGGGGCTACACCTTC. Combining the CDR3 with reference TRBV18 and TRBJ1-2 gives the whole variable domain NAGVMQNPRHLVRRRGQEARLRCSPMKGHSHVYWYRQLPEEGLKFMVYLQKENIIDESGMPKERFSAEFPKEGPSILRIQQVVRGDSAAYFCASSQPTNRRPSRGYTFGSGTRLTVV.

The chain joins TRBV6-6 to TRBJ2-7; D unclear. The length of the CDR3 is 14 residues. V lost 5 bases and J lost 0, with 11 bases in between. Per germline, CDR1 MNHNY and CDR2 SVGAGI (reference sequence). This CDR3 is CASSLQRNSYEQYF. In nucleotides, the CDR3 is TGTGCCAGCAGTCTACAGAGAAACTCCTACGAGCAGTACTTC.

J is TRBJ2-3 and V is TRBV5-1; 10 bases align to TRBD2. The CDR3 has 17 amino acids. The V gene end was trimmed by 0 bases and the J gene end by 1 base; junction bases not matched to a gene: 5. Germline lookup yields CDR1 SGHRS and CDR2 YFSETQ. The CDR3 spells CASSLVTGTSGTDTQYF. The CDR3 nucleotides read TGCGCCAGCAGCTTGGTCACCGGGACTAGCGGCACAGATACGCAGTATTTT.

Only a few counts were recorded for this clone. The chain links TRBV5-4 to TRBJ2-7; perhaps TRBD2 as D (5 bases). Germline V gives CDR1 SGHNT, CDR2 YYREEE (reference sequence). The CDR3 spans 15 residues. The V and J ends lost 4 bases and 2 bases respectively, with 16 bases between them. For the CDR3, the DNA is TGTGCCAGCAGCGAAGCTAACCGGGGAACCTACGAGCAGTACTTC. Protein: CASSEANRGTYEQYF.

This chain joins TRBV7-9 and TRBJ1-2, with 7 positions matching TRBD1. J lost 6 bases, V lost 10 bases, and 17 bases had no gene match. Per germline, CDR1 SEHNR and CDR2 FQNEAQ (reference sequence). This CDR3 comprises 15 residues. Here the CDR3 reads CATSSGQEIVHGYTF. The CDR3 DNA is TGTGCCACCTCATCAGGACAGGAAATTGTGCATGGCTACACCTTC.

This chain joins TRBV9 and TRBJ2-5, with TRBD1 as a possible D gene (8 bases). Germline assignment: CDR1 SGDLS and CDR2 YYNGEE. The CDR3 consists of 14 residues. V was clipped by 3 bases and J by 5 bases, with 14 bases between them. CDR3: CASSAGQGGETQYF. In nucleotides, the CDR3 is TGTGCCAGCAGCGCCGGACAGGGAGGGGAGACCCAGTACTTC.

This rearrangement joins TRBV27 to TRBJ1-2, with unresolved D. The CDR3 extends over 13 amino acids. Germline-derived CDR1 and CDR2 are MNHEY and SMNVEV (reference sequence). The V and J ends lost 4 bases and 4 bases respectively, with 10 bases between them. This CDR3 is CASSSWGVYGYTF. CDR3 nucleotide sequence: TGTGCCAGCAGTTCCTGGGGAGTCTATGGCTACACCTTC.

The gene calls are TRBV29-1 and TRBJ2-3; D may be TRBD1 (6 bases). Germline-derived CDR1 and CDR2 are SQVTM and ANQGSEA. CDR3 length: 12 residues. Trimming shortened V by 7 bases and J by 1 base, and 9 bases separated the two germline ends. In DNA form, the CDR3 reads TGCAGCGGTAGGACAGGCACAGATACGCAGTATTTT. It translates to CSGRTGTDTQYF.

This clone was recorded only once. The CDR3 region has the DNA TGTGCCAGCCTGACAGAAACTAACTATGGCTACACCTTC. It codes for CASLTETNYGYTF. The chain recombines TRBV6-1 with TRBJ1-2, with a weak D call TRBD1 (5 bases). The germline CDR1 and CDR2 sequences are MNHNS and SASEGT. This CDR3 is built from 13 residues. V shed 8 bases and J shed 0 bases, with 10 bases lying between them.

This clone was recorded a few times. The rearrangement uses TRBV7-8 and TRBJ2-7; D is ambiguous. V gave up 1 base and J gave up 2 bases, with 9 bases separating them. Germline CDR1 and CDR2: SGHVS and FQNEAQ. The CDR3 runs to 14 residues. CDR3: CASSLGIRPYEQYF. CDR3 nucleotides: TGTGCCAGCAGCTTAGGTATCAGGCCCTACGAGCAGTACTTC.

CDR3 sequence: CASSPSVGGVGTYNEQFF. For the CDR3, the DNA is TGTGCCAGCAGCCCCAGTGTCGGGGGGGTGGGAACCTACAATGAGCAGTTCTTC. The chain is built from TRBV9 and TRBJ2-1; 8 bases are shared with TRBD2. The V and J ends lost 4 bases and 2 bases, in that order; junction bases with no gene match: 14. The germline CDR1 and CDR2 sequences are SGDLS and YYNGEE. This CDR3 spans 18 amino acids.

The gene calls are TRBV18 and TRBJ1-2; no reliable D call. This CDR3 comprises 15 residues. Germline lookup yields CDR1 KGHSH and CDR2 LQKENI. The ends were cut back, 2 bases at V and 2 bases at J, with 12 bases in the middle. The CDR3 bases are TGTGCCAGCTCACCAAGCCCCACGGTAAACTATGGCTACACCTTC. Translation gives CASSPSPTVNYGYTF. The variable domain in full, with the rest retrieved from reference TRBV18 and TRBJ1-2, is NAGVMQNPRHLVRRRGQEARLRCSPMKGHSHVYWYRQLPEEGLKFMVYLQKENIIDESGMPKERFSAEFPKEGPSILRIQQVVRGDSAAYFCASSPSPTVNYGYTFGSGTRLTVV.

The rearrangement links TRBV11-2 to TRBJ2-1; D not certain. This CDR3 comprises 15 residues. V was clipped by 2 bases and J by 7 bases, with 15 bases between them. Germline V CDR1 and CDR2: SGHAT, FQNNGV. The CDR3 DNA sequence: TGTGCCAGCAGCTTACTAAGCGAGGTCCTAAATGAGCAGTTCTTC. Translating it yields CASSLLSEVLNEQFF.

This clone was recorded once. The chain recombines TRBV5-1 with TRBJ2-3; 16 positions agree with TRBD2. Germline V gene sequence: CDR1 SGHRS, CDR2 YFSETQ. CDR3 size: 16 residues. V lost 4 bases, J lost 4 bases, and 3 bases stayed unmatched. The CDR3 here is CASSPGLAGGADTQYF. The CDR3 DNA follows: TGCGCCAGCAGCCCGGGACTAGCGGGAGGGGCAGATACGCAGTATTTT.

The chain carries TRBV15 and TRBJ2-5; D perhaps matches TRBD1 (6 bases). V was shortened by 5 bases and J by 5 bases, with 18 bases between the two germline ends. CDR3 length: 15 residues. Germline CDR1 is LNHNV and CDR2 is YYDKDF (reference sequence). The CDR3 bases are TGTGCCACCAGCGAAATTCTGGGGGCGCGGGAGACCCAGTACTTC. Its translation: CATSEILGARETQYF.

J is TRBJ2-1 and V is TRBV5-1, with 10 bases that match TRBD2. The CDR3 spans 15 residues. Trimming at V came to 0 bases and at J to 8 bases, leaving 5 bases not matched to a gene. Looked up from germline, CDR1 is SGHRS and CDR2 is YFSETQ. The CDR3: CASSLGLAGVHEQFF. The CDR3, as DNA: TGCGCCAGCAGCTTGGGACTAGCGGGCGTTCATGAGCAGTTCTTC.

V and J are TRBV5-1 and TRBJ1-4; D is ambiguous. Trimming shortened V by 0 bases and J by 8 bases, and 8 bases separated the two germline ends. The CDR3 is made up of 13 amino acids. Germline CDR1 reads SGHRS; CDR2 reads YFSETQ. CDR3 in amino acids: CASSLGLREKLFF. The CDR3 bases are TGCGCCAGCAGCTTGGGACTGCGGGAAAAACTGTTTTTT.

The CDR3 DNA sequence: TGTGCCAGCAGCCCTCCGGACTCGGGCTCCTACGAGCAGTACTTC. This encodes CASSPPDSGSYEQYF. This rearrangement joins TRBV11-3 to TRBJ2-7; D is perhaps TRBD2 (5 bases). CDR1 and CDR2 from the germline V gene are SGHNT and YENEEA. The CDR3 is 15 amino acids. Trimming left V 5 bases short and J 0 bases short, with 14 bases between.

The gene calls are TRBV19 and TRBJ1-5, with 10 bases identical to TRBD1. The V and J ends lost 2 bases and 5 bases, in that order; junction bases with no gene match: 3. The CDR3 contains 15 residues. CDR1 and CDR2 from the germline V gene are LNHDA and SQIVND (reference sequence). The CDR3 region is CASSIRQGADQPQHF. The CDR3 nucleotides are TGTGCCAGTAGTATAAGACAGGGGGCCGATCAGCCCCAGCATTTT.

The rearrangement joins TRBV15 to TRBJ2-1, with 9 bases fitting TRBD2. Germline assignment: CDR1 LNHNV and CDR2 YYDKDF (reference sequence). V shed 3 bases and J 3 bases; nucleotides not matched to a gene: 6. The CDR3 is 16 residues long. The CDR3 here is CATSSLRLADYNEQFF. For the CDR3, the DNA is TGTGCCACCAGCAGTCTTCGACTAGCGGACTACAATGAGCAGTTCTTC.

V is TRBV7-9 and J is TRBJ1-1; D perhaps matches TRBD1 (5 bases). Trimming removed 8 bases from V and 4 bases from J, with 8 bases in between. This CDR3 contains 11 residues. Germline CDR1 SEHNR, CDR2 FQNEAQ (reference sequence). The CDR3 protein is CASDGATEAFF. The CDR3 nucleotides read TGTGCCAGCGATGGGGCCACTGAAGCTTTCTTT.

This clone was picked up one time. The V gene is TRBV5-4, the J gene TRBJ1-1, with D perhaps matching TRBD1 (6 bases). The CDR3 loop spans 14 amino acids. Germline V gene sequence: CDR1 SGHNT, CDR2 YYREEE (reference sequence). V lost 2 bases and J lost 2, with 10 bases in between. In DNA, the CDR3 is TGTGCCAGCAGCTTATTGGGACATAACACTGAAGCTTTCTTT. It specifies CASSLLGHNTEAFF.

V is TRBV4-1 and J is TRBJ1-5; 9 bases match TRBD1. Trimming cost V 3 bases and J 8 bases; bases outside gene matches: 8. Looked up from germline, CDR1 is MGHRA and CDR2 is YSYEKL. There are 15 residues in the CDR3. The CDR3 nucleotides are TGCGCCAGCAGCCAGGGCGGGACAGGGAGGGAGCCCCAGCATTTT. Its protein is CASSQGGTGREPQHF.

This clone appeared a few times. CDR3 bases: TGTGCCAGCAGGCCTCAGGGTTACACCGGGGAGCTGTTTTTT. Translation: CASRPQGYTGELFF. The chain links TRBV6-1 to TRBJ2-2; TRBD1 might be the D (5 bases). The CDR3 runs 14 residues. The V gene lost 6 bases and the J gene lost 3 bases, with 11 bases spanning the gap. Looked up from germline, CDR1 is MNHNS and CDR2 is SASEGT.

This chain joins TRBV7-9 and TRBJ1-1, with no clear D. The CDR3 has 14 residues. The germline V gene encodes CDR1 SEHNR and CDR2 FQNEAQ (reference sequence). V lost 7 bases to trimming and J lost 4 bases, with 16 bases between them. DNA of the CDR3: TGTGCCAGCATCTTTATCGACATATTCACTGAAGCTTTCTTT. This encodes CASIFIDIFTEAFF. The whole variable domain, remainder taken from reference TRBV7-9 and TRBJ1-1, is DTGVSQNPRHKITKRGQNVTFRCDPISEHNRLYWYRQTLGQGPEFLTYFQNEAQLEKSRLLSDRFSAERPKGSFSTLEIQRTEQGDSAMYLCASIFIDIFTEAFFGQGTRLTVV.

This chain connects TRBV2 to TRBJ1-1; weak D call: TRBD1 (5 bases). Germline V lookup: CDR1 SNHLY, CDR2 FYNNEI. Trimming removed 7 bases at V and 1 base at J, with 13 bases between. This CDR3 region has 14 residues. The CDR3 DNA sequence: TGTGCCAGCATCCAGGACACCTGGAACACTGAAGCTTTCTTT. Translating it yields CASIQDTWNTEAFF.

This clone has a handful of counts. The CDR3 spells CASSYSGQGNEKLFF. In nucleotides, the CDR3 is TGTGCCAGCAGTTACTCGGGACAGGGGAATGAAAAACTGTTTTTT. V usage is TRBV6-6 and J usage is TRBJ1-4; 10 positions match TRBD1. V lost 0 bases, J lost 5 bases, and 0 bases stayed unmatched. The CDR3 sequence is 15 residues long. Germline CDR1 is MNHNY and CDR2 is SVGAGI (reference sequence).

The chain joins TRBV7-9 to TRBJ2-5; TRBD1 matches 11 bases. Trimming removed 1 base from V and 5 bases from J; junction bases left unmatched: 6. The CDR3 runs 16 residues. From germline, CDR1 is SEHNR and CDR2 FQNEAQ (reference sequence). For the CDR3, the DNA is TGTGCCAGCAGCTTAGGGGACAGGGGGGCATTTGAGACCCAGTACTTC. Its translation: CASSLGDRGAFETQYF.

The chain is built from TRBV18 and TRBJ2-3; TRBD2 matches at 10 bases. The germline gives CDR1 KGHSH, CDR2 LQKENI. The CDR3 sequence is 18 residues long. The V and J ends lost 5 bases and 3 bases, in that order; junction bases with no gene match: 14. CDR3 nucleotide sequence: TGTGCCAGCTCAAACAGGGAACTAGCGGGACCCAGAACAGATACGCAGTATTTT. Residues: CASSNRELAGPRTDTQYF. The whole variable domain, remainder taken from reference TRBV18 and TRBJ2-3, is NAGVMQNPRHLVRRRGQEARLRCSPMKGHSHVYWYRQLPEEGLKFMVYLQKENIIDESGMPKERFSAEFPKEGPSILRIQQVVRGDSAAYFCASSNRELAGPRTDTQYFGPGTRLTVL.